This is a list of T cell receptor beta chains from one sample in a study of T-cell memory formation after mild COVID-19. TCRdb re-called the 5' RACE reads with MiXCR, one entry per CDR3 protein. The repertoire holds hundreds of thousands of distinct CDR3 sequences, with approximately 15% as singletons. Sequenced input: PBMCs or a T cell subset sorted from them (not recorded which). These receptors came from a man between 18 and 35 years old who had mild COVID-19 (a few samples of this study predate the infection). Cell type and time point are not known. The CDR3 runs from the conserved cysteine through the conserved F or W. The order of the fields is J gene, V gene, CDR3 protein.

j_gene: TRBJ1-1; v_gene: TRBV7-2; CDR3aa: CATSYSGTDNTEAFF
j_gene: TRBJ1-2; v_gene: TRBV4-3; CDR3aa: CASSQDHTDYFDGYTF
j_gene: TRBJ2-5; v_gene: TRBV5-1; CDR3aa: CASSLSQAETQYF
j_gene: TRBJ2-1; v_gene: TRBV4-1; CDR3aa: CASSQEGLAVVEQFF
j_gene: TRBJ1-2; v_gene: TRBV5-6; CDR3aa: CASSFRRHILSYGYTF
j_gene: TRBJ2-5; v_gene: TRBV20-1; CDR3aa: CSAPKLAGGPGTQYF
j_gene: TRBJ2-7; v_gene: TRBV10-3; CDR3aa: CAINDGLAGGEQYF
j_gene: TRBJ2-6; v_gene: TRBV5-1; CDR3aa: CASSPGGDGANVLTF
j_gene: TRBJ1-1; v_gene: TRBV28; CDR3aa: CASSVGGQTEAFF
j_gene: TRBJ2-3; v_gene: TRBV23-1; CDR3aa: CASSRPRQGYGTDTQYF
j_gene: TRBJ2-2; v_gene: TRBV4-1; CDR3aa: CASSPRDINTGELFF
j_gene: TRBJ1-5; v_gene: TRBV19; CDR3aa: CASSIDRDQPQHF
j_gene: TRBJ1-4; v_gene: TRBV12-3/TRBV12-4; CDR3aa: CASSLRQSNEKLFF
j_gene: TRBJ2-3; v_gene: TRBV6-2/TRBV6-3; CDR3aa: CASQQRGVTDTQYF
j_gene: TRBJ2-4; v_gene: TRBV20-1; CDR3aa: CSASRERAFQYF
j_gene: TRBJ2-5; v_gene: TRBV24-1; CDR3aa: CATSSSRQHQETQYF
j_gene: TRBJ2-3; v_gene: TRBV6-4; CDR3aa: CASSDGETGTDTQYF
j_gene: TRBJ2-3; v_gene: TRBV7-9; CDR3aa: CASSPRADTQYF
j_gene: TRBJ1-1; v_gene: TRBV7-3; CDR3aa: CASRPNRGGTEAFF
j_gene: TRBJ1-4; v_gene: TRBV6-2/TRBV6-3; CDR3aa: CASSAQASTRPNEKLFF
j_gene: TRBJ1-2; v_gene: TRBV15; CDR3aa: CATSRGAGKGGYTF
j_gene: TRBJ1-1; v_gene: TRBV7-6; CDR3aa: CASSSQGSAEAFF
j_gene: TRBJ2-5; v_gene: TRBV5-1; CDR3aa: CASSHEGGRQETQYF
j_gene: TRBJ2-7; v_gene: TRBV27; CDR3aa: CASSFLSSYEQYF
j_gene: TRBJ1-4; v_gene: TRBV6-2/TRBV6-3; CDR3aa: CASSYPTEKLFF
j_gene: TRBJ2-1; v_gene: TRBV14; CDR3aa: CASSQDRGWVNEQFF
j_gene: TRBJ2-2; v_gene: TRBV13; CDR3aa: CASSLGAPVQANTGELFF
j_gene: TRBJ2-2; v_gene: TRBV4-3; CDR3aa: CASGPLTGNKYVGELFF
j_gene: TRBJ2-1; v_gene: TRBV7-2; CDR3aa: CASSLSGLLHNEQFF
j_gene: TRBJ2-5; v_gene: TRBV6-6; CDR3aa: CASPSFGAEGPYETQYF
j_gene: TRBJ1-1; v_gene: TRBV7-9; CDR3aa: CASILSGSNTEAFF
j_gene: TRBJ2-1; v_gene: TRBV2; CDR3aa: CASSEQSINEQFF
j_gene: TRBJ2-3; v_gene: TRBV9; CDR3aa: CASSVEGQNTDTQYF
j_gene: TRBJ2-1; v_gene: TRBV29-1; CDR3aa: CSVGRDRGYNEQFF
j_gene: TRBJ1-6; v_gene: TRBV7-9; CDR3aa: CASSLGLGYNSPLHF
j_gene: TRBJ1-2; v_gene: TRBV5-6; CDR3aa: CASSLARGARVYGYTF
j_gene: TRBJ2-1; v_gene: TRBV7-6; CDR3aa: CASSLGFGGQGNEQFF
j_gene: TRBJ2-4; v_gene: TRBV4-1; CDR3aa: CASSQDPGQGKNIQYF
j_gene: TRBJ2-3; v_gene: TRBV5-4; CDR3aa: CASSSAATQYF
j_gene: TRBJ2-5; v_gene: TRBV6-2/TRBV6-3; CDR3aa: CASSGNGGIETQYF
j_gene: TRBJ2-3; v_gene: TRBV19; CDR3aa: CASAPSGGLADTQYF
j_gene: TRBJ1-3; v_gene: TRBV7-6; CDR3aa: CASSLRGAGNTIYF
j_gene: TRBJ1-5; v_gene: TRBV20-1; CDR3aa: CSAPYGNQPQHF
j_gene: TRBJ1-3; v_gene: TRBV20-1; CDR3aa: CSARELSRGNTIYF
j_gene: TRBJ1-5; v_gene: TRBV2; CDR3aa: CASTRGGNQPQHF
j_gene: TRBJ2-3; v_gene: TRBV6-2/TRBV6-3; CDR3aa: CATRTSMPTDTQYF
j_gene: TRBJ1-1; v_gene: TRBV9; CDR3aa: CASSAGPVNTEAFF
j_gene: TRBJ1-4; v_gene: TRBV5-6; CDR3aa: CASSSYGRTEKLFF
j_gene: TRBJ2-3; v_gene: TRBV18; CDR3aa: CASSPQSRVSTDTQYF
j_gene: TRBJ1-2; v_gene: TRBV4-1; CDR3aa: CASSHVPGLWDYGYTF
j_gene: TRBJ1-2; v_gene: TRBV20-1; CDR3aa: CSAREGGLLGYTF
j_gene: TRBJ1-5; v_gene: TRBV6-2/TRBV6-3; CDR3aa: CASKGDPQPQHF
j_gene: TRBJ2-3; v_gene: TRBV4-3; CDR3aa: CASSQDHGLAYTDTQYF